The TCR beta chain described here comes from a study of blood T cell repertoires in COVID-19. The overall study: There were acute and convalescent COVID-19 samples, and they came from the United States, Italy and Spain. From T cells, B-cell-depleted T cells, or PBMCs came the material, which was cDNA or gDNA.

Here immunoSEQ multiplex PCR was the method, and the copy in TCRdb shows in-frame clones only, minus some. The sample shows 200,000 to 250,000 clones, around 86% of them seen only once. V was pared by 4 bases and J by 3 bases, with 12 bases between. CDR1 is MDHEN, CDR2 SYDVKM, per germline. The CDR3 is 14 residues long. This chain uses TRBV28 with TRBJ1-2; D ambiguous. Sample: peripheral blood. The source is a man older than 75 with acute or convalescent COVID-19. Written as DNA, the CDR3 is TGTGCCAGCAGTTCCCCTACCCCTCACTATGGCTACACCTTC. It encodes CASSSPTPHYGYTF.